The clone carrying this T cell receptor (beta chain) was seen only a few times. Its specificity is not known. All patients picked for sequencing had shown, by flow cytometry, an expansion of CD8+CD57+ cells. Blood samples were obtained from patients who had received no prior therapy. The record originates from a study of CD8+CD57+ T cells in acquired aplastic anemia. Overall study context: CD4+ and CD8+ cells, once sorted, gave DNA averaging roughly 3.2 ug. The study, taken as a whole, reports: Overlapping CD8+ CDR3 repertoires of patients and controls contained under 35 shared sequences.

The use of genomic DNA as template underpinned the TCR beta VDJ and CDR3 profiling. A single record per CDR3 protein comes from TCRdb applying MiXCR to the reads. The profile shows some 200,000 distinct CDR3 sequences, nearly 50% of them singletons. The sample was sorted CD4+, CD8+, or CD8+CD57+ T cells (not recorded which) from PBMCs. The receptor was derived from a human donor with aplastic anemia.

The CDR3 DNA follows: TGTGCCACCAACAGACAAGAGACCCAGTACTTC. This encodes CATNRQETQYF. The chain recombines TRBV24-1 with TRBJ2-5; D gene uncertain. V shed 8 bases and J shed 2 bases, with 5 bases lying between them. CDR3 length: 11 residues. Germline CDR1 is KGHDR and CDR2 is SFDVKD.